The rows below give T cell receptor beta chains drawn from one sample of a study of T cell changes during pregnancy in multiple sclerosis. This table comes from immunoSEQ multiplex PCR, and its TCRdb copy is limited to in-frame clones, with some not included. This table has fewer than 50,000 clones, 92% appearing once. The sequencing used CD8+ T cells from peripheral blood mononuclear cells, collected in the third trimester of pregnancy. The source is a female donor with multiple sclerosis, enrolled in a pregnancy study. CDR3s include the opening cysteine and the closing phenylalanine or tryptophan. A D gene is named only where the DNA matches it firmly. Clone size is given for some rows only: seen once, a few or many times, or a class if the clone is expanded.

>NA|NA|TRBJ2-1|TRBV13
TGTGCCAGCAGCCCAATGCTTAGCGGAGCCTACAATGAGCAGTTCTTC
CASSPMLSGAYNEQFF
>TRBD2|NA|TRBJ2-1|TRBV5-1
TGCGCCAGCAGCACGGGAGGCGGACTCTATAAGATGTTCTTC
CASSTGGGLYKMFF
>NA|NA|TRBJ2-6|TRBV7-9
TGTGCCAGCTCCACAGTCTCTGGGGCCAACGTCCTGACTTTC
CASSTVSGANVLTF
>NA|NA|TRBJ2-7|TRBV12-2
TGTGCAAGTCGCCCGTCAGGACGGACAGGGAGGCTAGACGAGCAGTACTTC
CASRPSGRTGRLDEQYF
>NA|NA|TRBJ1-2|TRBV29-1
TGCAGCGTTGTTTTAGGCGGAAACTATGGCTACACCTTC
CSVVLGGNYGYTF
>NA|NA|TRBJ2-2|TRBV30
TGTGCCTGGAATGAGTATGGCACCGGGGAGCTGTTTTTT
CAWNEYGTGELFF
>NA|NA|TRBJ2-1|TRBV27
TGTGCCAGCAGTTTCGGCAGGAGGAATGAGCAGTTCTTC
CASSFGRRNEQFF
>NA|NA|TRBJ2-3|TRBV4-1
TGCGCCAGCAGCCATACAATGCTAGCGAAAGATACGCAGTATTTT
CASSHTMLAKDTQYF
>NA|NA|TRBJ1-2|TRBV4-3
TGCGCCAGCAGCCAAGACGGACAGCTTAACTATGGCTACACCTTC
CASSQDGQLNYGYTF
>TRBD1|NA|TRBJ1-1|TRBV27
TGTGCCAGCACCCCCGGGACAGGGGGCACTGAAGCTTTCTTT
CASTPGTGGTEAFF
>NA|NA|TRBJ2-1|TRBV2
TGTGCCAGCAGTGCGGTGCGGGCGAGCTCCTACAATGAGCAGTTCTTC
CASSAVRASSYNEQFF
>NA|NA|TRBJ1-1|TRBV4-3
TGCGCCAGCAGCCAAGATCGGGTGGGTTTTGAAGCTTTCTTT
CASSQDRVGFEAFF
>NA|NA|TRBJ2-3|TRBV2
TGTGCCAGCAGCACTAGCACAGATACGCAGTATTTT
CASSTSTDTQYF
>NA|NA|TRBJ2-7|TRBV10-3
TGTGCCATCAGTGACTTGGCGGAGAACGAGCAGTACTTC
CAISDLAENEQYF
>TRBD1|NA|TRBJ1-1|TRBV5-7
TGTGCCAGCAGCTTGGAAGTTAAGGACAGGGGGATTGACACTGAAGCTTTCTTT
CASSLEVKDRGIDTEAFF
>TRBD1|NA|TRBJ2-7|TRBV4-3
TGCGCCAGCAGCCCAGGACAGGGGGCCTACGAGCAGTACTTC
CASSPGQGAYEQYF
>NA|NA|TRBJ2-6|TRBV28
TGTGCCAGCAGTTCCAGGGATTCCGGGGCCAACGTCCTGACTTTC
CASSSRDSGANVLTF
>NA|NA|TRBJ2-2|TRBV18
TGTGCCAGCTCACCACCGAGGCTAGCGACGAACACCGGGGAGCTGTTTTTT
CASSPPRLATNTGELFF
>NA|NA|TRBJ1-2|TRBV25-1
TGTGCCAGCAGTGAAGGGGGGATCTATGGCTACACCTTC
CASSEGGIYGYTF
>NA|NA|TRBJ2-3|TRBV5-4
TGTGCCAGCAGCCCCCGCAGCGGGTTCATAGATACGCAGTATTTT
CASSPRSGFIDTQYF
>NA|once|TRBJ2-3|TRBV28
TGTGCCAGCAGTTTGCCGGGTCCCACAGATACGCAGTATTTT
CASSLPGPTDTQYF
>NA|NA|TRBJ2-2|TRBV5-6
TGTGCCAGCAGCTTGAGGGGCAGGTCCGGGGAGCTGTTTTTT
CASSLRGRSGELFF
>NA|NA|TRBJ2-1|TRBV6-4
TGTGCCAGCAGTGACTCCCCATACAATGAGCAGTTCTTC
CASSDSPYNEQFF
>TRBD2|once|TRBJ2-1|TRBV19
TGTGCCAGTAGCTGGGCGAGCGGGGGCTCCTACAATGAGCAGTTCTTC
CASSWASGGSYNEQFF
>NA|few|TRBJ1-1|TRBV4-3
TGCGCCAGCAGCCAAGGAAGGGAGGATAACACTGAAGCTTTCTTT
CASSQGREDNTEAFF
>NA|NA|TRBJ1-2|TRBV14
TGTGCCAGCAGGACATCCGGCGACGGCTACACCTTC
CASRTSGDGYTF
>TRBD2|NA|TRBJ2-1|TRBV27
TGTGCCAGCAGTTTAATAAGCGGGAACTACAATGAGCAGTTCTTC
CASSLISGNYNEQFF
>TRBD1|NA|TRBJ1-4|TRBV11-3
TGTGCCAGCAGCTTAAGCGGGGACAGGGATCAAAAACTGTTTTTT
CASSLSGDRDQKLFF
>NA|NA|TRBJ2-3|TRBV7-9
TGTGCCAGCAGCTTTCCAGCGGAGTGGGGAGATACGCAGTATTTT
CASSFPAEWGDTQYF
>TRBD1|once|TRBJ2-7|TRBV29-1
TGCAGCGTCGTAAGCCCCGGGACAGGGGCCCCCGAGCAGTACTTC
CSVVSPGTGAPEQYF
>NA|NA|TRBJ2-1|TRBV7-8
TGTGCCAGCAGCAAATGGAGAGGGAGCTACAATGAGCAGTTCTTC
CASSKWRGSYNEQFF
>TRBD1|NA|TRBJ2-5|TRBV9
TGTGCCAGCAGCGCGGGACAGGCGACAATCCAAGAGACCCAGTACTTC
CASSAGQATIQETQYF
>TRBD1|once|TRBJ2-7|TRBV4-3
TGCGCCAGCAGCCCAGGACAGGGGGAGTACGAGCAGTACTTC
CASSPGQGEYEQYF
>NA|NA|TRBJ1-3|TRBV11-2
TGTGCCAGCAGCTCCGGACAGTTCTCTGGAAACACCATATATTTT
CASSSGQFSGNTIYF
>NA|NA|TRBJ2-5|TRBV6-4
TGTGCCAGCAGTCCCGACATTGTAACGGCACAAGAGACCCAGTACTTC
CASSPDIVTAQETQYF
>TRBD2|NA|TRBJ2-7|TRBV7-9
TGTGCCAGCAGCTTGGGGGGACTAGCGATCGGCGAGCAGTACTTC
CASSLGGLAIGEQYF
>NA|NA|TRBJ1-1|TRBV5-4
TGCGCCAGCAGCGATAACAATGAGAACACTGAAGCTTTCTTT
CASSDNNENTEAFF
>TRBD1|NA|TRBJ1-2|TRBV27
TGTGCCAGCAGTTTGGACAGGGACAGCGATCTTTATGGCTACACCTTC
CASSLDRDSDLYGYTF
>TRBD1|NA|TRBJ2-7|TRBV28
TGTGCCAGCAGTTCCCCCCGCCAGGGGGTCTACGAGCAGTACTTC
CASSSPRQGVYEQYF
>NA|NA|TRBJ1-1|TRBV19
TGTGCCAGTAGTTTGACAGGTATGAACACTGAAGCTTTCTTT
CASSLTGMNTEAFF
>TRBD1|NA|TRBJ2-3|TRBV7-9
TGTGCCAGCAGCTTAGTACAGGGGGGAGATACGCAGTATTTT
CASSLVQGGDTQYF
>TRBD1|once|TRBJ2-7|TRBV19
TGTGCCAGTAGTCCAGGGGGCTCCTACGAGCAGTACTTC
CASSPGGSYEQYF
>NA|once|TRBJ2-5|TRBV6-1
TGTGCCATACAACAGGGTTTTTATGAGACCCAGTACTTC
CAIQQGFYETQYF
>TRBD1|NA|TRBJ2-1|TRBV4-2
TGTGCCAGCAGCCCTAGAGGACAGGGGCCTTTAAATGAGCAGTTCTTC
CASSPRGQGPLNEQFF
>NA|NA|TRBJ2-7|TRBV28
TGTGCCAGCAGTTTCGCCTCCGGCTCCTACGAGCAGTACTTC
CASSFASGSYEQYF
>TRBD1|once|TRBJ1-1|TRBV15
TGTGCCACCAGCAGAGATAAAGGGGGCACGAACACTGAAGCTTTCTTT
CATSRDKGGTNTEAFF
>NA|NA|TRBJ2-1|TRBV19
TGTGCCAGTAGTATAAGCCAGGCTTGGGTTAATGAGCAGTTCTTC
CASSISQAWVNEQFF
>TRBD1|NA|TRBJ2-7|TRBV19
TGTGCCAGTGGTGACAGGGGCTACGAGCAGTACTTC
CASGDRGYEQYF
>TRBD1|NA|TRBJ2-3|TRBV7-9
TGTGCCAGCAGCTTAGGACAGGGGGCGCGAACAGATACGCAGTATTTT
CASSLGQGARTDTQYF
>TRBD2|NA|TRBJ2-2|TRBV4-2
TGTGCCAGCAGCCAAGGTGGAACTAGCGGGCTCGGCGGGGAGCTGTTTTTT
CASSQGGTSGLGGELFF
>TRBD1|NA|TRBJ1-5|TRBV15
TGTGCCACCAGCAGAGACGGGACAGGCGGTCAGCCCCAGCATTTT
CATSRDGTGGQPQHF
>TRBD2|NA|TRBJ2-1|TRBV4-3
TGCGCCAGCAGCCAAGGGGCTGTAGCGGGCTACAATGAGCAGTTCTTC
CASSQGAVAGYNEQFF
>NA|few|TRBJ2-7|TRBV4-2
TGTGCCAGCAGCCAAGAGCACGGAGGGATCTACGAGCAGTACTTC
CASSQEHGGIYEQYF
>NA|NA|TRBJ2-7|TRBV4-3
TGCGCCAGCAGCCAAGGGGAAGGGGGGGCCTACGAGCAGTACTTC
CASSQGEGGAYEQYF
>NA|NA|TRBJ2-7|TRBV30
TGTGCCTGGAGTGTAGGGCGAGGCGGGGAGTACTTC
CAWSVGRGGEYF